What follows are 12 T cell receptor beta chains derived from one specimen sequenced in a study of blood T cell repertoires in COVID-19. Measured with immunoSEQ multiplex PCR; TCRdb has only the in-frame clones, and not every one. This table holds more than 110,000 clones, around 80% found once. Sequencing was performed on peripheral blood. These receptors originate from a man between 60 and 75 years old with acute or convalescent COVID-19.

The chain recombines TRBV2 with TRBJ2-2; 9 bases agree with TRBD1. V was pared by 6 bases and J by 5 bases, with 4 bases of the junction left unmatched. Germline CDR1 SNHLY, CDR2 FYNNEI. CDR3 length equals 14 residues. The CDR3 is CASRGTGKTGELFF. In DNA form, the CDR3 reads TGTGCCAGCAGGGGGACAGGGAAAACCGGGGAGCTGTTTTTT.

This chain links TRBV14 with TRBJ2-7, with 7 bases aligning to TRBD1. The length of the CDR3 is 13 residues. The germline V gene has CDR1 SGHDN and CDR2 FVKESK. Trimming removed 3 bases from V and 7 bases from J; junction bases left unmatched: 6. CDR3 DNA: TGTGCCAGCAGCCACGACAGGGTATTAGAGCAGTACTTC. Translated, it gives CASSHDRVLEQYF. The full variable domain, its missing parts supplied by reference TRBV14 and TRBJ2-7, is EAGVTQFPSHSVIEKGQTVTLRCDPISGHDNLYWYRRVMGKEIKFLLHFVKESKQDESGMPNNRFLAERTGGTYSTLKVQPAELEDSGVYFCASSHDRVLEQYFGPGTRLTVT.

The chain has TRBV5-5 and TRBJ2-7; D might be TRBD1 (8 bases). The CDR3 totals 18 residues. V was trimmed by 0 bases and J by 5 bases, leaving 24 bases between them. Germline CDR1 SGHKS, CDR2 YYEKEE (reference sequence). The CDR3 nucleotides are TGTGCCAGCAGCTTGGCGGGGGGCCAGGGGGCAGGCAGGAACGAGCAGTACTTC. It specifies CASSLAGGQGAGRNEQYF.

This chain connects TRBV7-2 to TRBJ1-1; TRBD1 matches 10 bases. Trimming at V came to 8 bases and at J to 2 bases, leaving 8 bases not matched to a gene. CDR1 and CDR2 (germline): SGHTA, FQGNSA. The CDR3 is 15 amino acids. CDR3 nucleotides: TGTGCCAGCCTCTTGGGACAGGGGTCTAACACTGAAGCTTTCTTT. Its translation is CASLLGQGSNTEAFF.

This clone came up once. This sequence joins TRBV9 and TRBJ1-2; D possibly corresponds to TRBD1 (5 bases). Germline V lookup: CDR1 SGDLS, CDR2 YYNGEE. V lost 0 bases and J 2 bases, leaving 5 bases between the germline ends. This CDR3 has 13 amino acids. CDR3 coding DNA: TGTGCCAGCAGCGTAGAGGGGAACTATGGCTACACCTTC. Its protein is CASSVEGNYGYTF. Full variable domain (missing parts from reference TRBV9 and TRBJ1-2): DSGVTQTPKHLITATGQRVTLRCSPRSGDLSVYWYQQSLDQGLQFLIQYYNGEERAKGNILERFSAQQFPDLHSELNLSSLELGDSALYFCASSVEGNYGYTFGSGTRLTVV.

This clone was detected once. The V and J genes are TRBV10-3 and TRBJ1-5; 7 bases line up with TRBD1. The CDR3 totals 15 residues. The junction had 4 bases not matched to a gene; V was cut back by 5 bases and J by 0 bases. CDR1 and CDR2 (germline): ENHRY, SYGVKD. CDR3 coding DNA: TGTGCCATCAGTCCGGGACAGACTAGCAATCAGCCCCAGCATTTT. Encoded protein: CAISPGQTSNQPQHF.

The genes are TRBV28 and TRBJ2-2; the D gene is possibly TRBD2 (6 bases). Trimming pared 6 bases from V and 3 bases from J, leaving 14 bases between. CDR1 is MDHEN and CDR2 is SYDVKM in the germline V gene. The CDR3 length is 15 residues. In DNA form, the CDR3 reads TGTGCCAGCAGCCCCGGGGGAGTGGACACCGGGGAGCTGTTTTTT. Amino acid sequence: CASSPGGVDTGELFF.

The chain carries TRBV5-1 and TRBJ2-5, with TRBD2 matching 14 bases. V was clipped by 0 bases and J by 7 bases; unmatched bases: 8. The V gene's germline CDR1 is SGHRS and CDR2 YFSETQ. This CDR3 is built from 17 residues. CDR3 amino acids: CASSLEGTSGSMGTQYF. The CDR3 DNA reads TGCGCCAGCAGCTTGGAAGGGACTAGCGGGAGCATGGGGACCCAGTACTTC.

The chain has TRBV6-5 and TRBJ1-1; 9 bases map to TRBD1. Germline V gene data show CDR1 as MNHEY and CDR2 as SVGAGI. The CDR3 length is 15 residues. The V and J ends lost 4 bases and 4 bases, in that order; junction bases with no gene match: 7. In nucleotides, the CDR3 is TGTGCCAGCAGTTTGGGACAGGGCGCTACCACTGAAGCTTTCTTT. Residues: CASSLGQGATTEAFF.

This clone was seen more than once but under ten times. V is TRBV28 and J is TRBJ2-2; 9 nucleotides match TRBD2. The germline V gene encodes CDR1 MDHEN and CDR2 SYDVKM. Losses at the gene ends were 2 bases for V and 7 bases for J; bases not matched to a gene: 11. This CDR3 comprises 17 residues. The CDR3 region has the DNA TGTGCCAGCAGTTTAATAATATCAGCGGGAGGTTTCGGGGAGCTGTTTTTT. Protein product: CASSLIISAGGFGELFF. The variable domain in full, completed from reference TRBV28 and TRBJ2-2, reads DVKVTQSSRYLVKRTGEKVFLECVQDMDHENMFWYRQDPGLGLRLIYFSYDVKMKEKGDIPEGYSVSREKKERFSLILESASTNQTSMYLCASSLIISAGGFGELFFGEGSRLTVL.

This clone was observed a handful of times. The chain has TRBV12-3 or TRBV12-4 and TRBJ1-1; D remains ambiguous. The ends were cut back, 5 bases at V and 8 bases at J, with 9 bases in the middle. The CDR3 is made up of 11 amino acids. CDR3 in DNA: TGTGCCAGCAGTCCCCTTACAGAAGCTTTCTTT. Translated, it gives CASSPLTEAFF.

This chain links TRBV6-5 with TRBJ1-2, with 8 positions matching TRBD1. CDR3 length equals 13 residues. Germline V gene sequence: CDR1 MNHEY, CDR2 SVGAGI. The trim removed 6 bases at V and 14 bases at J, leaving 14 bases unmatched. The CDR3, as DNA: TGTGCCAGCAGGCCCGACAGGGGACCGGTCATTACCTTC. Its translation: CASRPDRGPVITF.